This T cell receptor beta chain is from a study of blood T cell repertoires in COVID-19. This CDR3 spans 14 amino acids. Germline CDR1 is SNHLY and CDR2 is FYNNEI. V gave up 0 bases and J gave up 4 bases; unmatched junction bases: 2. In the authors' methods: Reference gene primer amplification gave nucleated cell count estimates. Method: immunoSEQ multiplex PCR; TCRdb's copy keeps in-frame clones and lacks some. V and J calls and clone size follow that table, whereas D and trimming were derived from the DNA. The top ten hold around 4.4% of the sample, which has over 100,000 clones, about nine tenths seen once.

The TCR was taken from a man aged 18-30 years with acute or convalescent COVID-19. The chain has TRBV2 and TRBJ1-1, with TRBD1 matching over 7 bases. What was sequenced was peripheral blood. The CDR3 nucleotides read TGTGCCAGCAGTGAAGCGCCAGGGGGCACTGAAGCTTTCTTT. Amino acids: CASSEAPGGTEAFF.